The T cell receptor (beta chain) described here comes from a study of human T cells and chemical hapten exposure. Overall study context: Subjects had 2% DPC placed on roughly 2 cm by roughly 2 cm of upper inner arm skin for sensitization. Findings and caveats of the study: Higher patch test scores went with higher counts of PT1 expanded TCRs. The study found expanded TCRs formed significantly more large CDR3 similarity clusters than controls.

Specified time point: pre-sensitization, week 0. Sample treatment: therapeutic diphenylcyclopropenone sensitization with weekly scalp DPC. Extraction of total RNA was performed on unfractionated whole blood. MiXCR, run by TCRdb on the RACE reads, gives a single entry per CDR3 protein. The repertoire holds around 33,000 distinct CDR3 sequences, with approximately 12% as singletons. In its sample, this clonotype was seen many times. Its antigen is undetermined. Trimming at V came to 1 base and at J to 6 bases, leaving 3 bases not matched to a gene. This CDR3 has 15 amino acids. The genes are TRBV12-3 or TRBV12-4 and TRBJ2-2, with 9 bases aligning to TRBD2. This TCR came from a woman in her 40s with alopecia areata. Some clones in this sample may be carry-over from other donors' samples. The sequenced sample was whole blood, obtained in connection with sensitization to the hapten diphenylcyclopropenone (DPC). CDR3 DNA: TGTGCCAGCAGTTTAGTCCTAGCGGGGTCCGGGGAGCTGTTTTTT. It codes for CASSLVLAGSGELFF.